The 14 T cell receptor beta chains listed next were all sequenced from one sample in a study of Ad26.COV2.S vaccination and SARS-CoV-2 variants. Repertoires were generated with immunoSEQ multiplex PCR, while TCRdb's copy carries only in-frame clones and drops some. The sample yields 510,000 or so clones, approximately 90% seen once. This sample's treatment: 19 received Ad26.COV2.S at low or high dose, single or two shots; about 5 received placebo; per-sample allocation not given. The study sampled participants on day 63 after the first vaccine or placebo injection. The sample consisted of peripheral blood, taken in a trial of Ad26.COV2.S vaccine versus placebo. These receptors all come from a person between 18 and 60 years old who received the Ad26.COV2.S COVID-19 vaccine or a placebo.

This clone turned up a few times. The chain combines TRBV11-3 with TRBJ2-1; 7 bases are a match to TRBD1. From germline, CDR1 is SGHNT and CDR2 YENEEA. Unmatched junction bases numbered 8, after V lost 7 bases and J lost 5 bases. This CDR3 is 14 amino acids long. The CDR3 protein is CASIVDRVNNEQFF. CDR3 in DNA: TGTGCCAGCATCGTTGACAGGGTAAACAATGAGCAGTTCTTC.

The chain joins TRBV7-9 to TRBJ1-1; D perhaps matches TRBD1 (5 bases). Trimming took off 5 bases at V and 1 base at J, with 14 bases between the two ends. The CDR3 has 15 amino acids. Looked up from germline, CDR1 is SEHNR and CDR2 is FQNEAQ (reference sequence). CDR3 sequence: CASSPGLVRNTEAFF. The CDR3 DNA is TGTGCCAGCAGCCCAGGGCTGGTAAGGAACACTGAAGCTTTCTTT. Together with reference TRBV7-9 and TRBJ1-1, the CDR3 gives the full variable domain: DTGVSQNPRHKITKRGQNVTFRCDPISEHNRLYWYRQTLGQGPEFLTYFQNEAQLEKSRLLSDRFSAERPKGSFSTLEIQRTEQGDSAMYLCASSPGLVRNTEAFFGQGTRLTVV.

In this sample, this clone turned up a few times. The rearrangement links TRBV7-3 to TRBJ2-1, with D uncertain. V lost 5 bases and J lost 5, with 4 bases in between. CDR3 size: 11 residues. The germline V gene has CDR1 SGHTA and CDR2 FQGTGA. The CDR3 DNA sequence: TGTGCCAGCAGCCTGAACAATGAGCAGTTCTTC. This codes for CASSLNNEQFF.

A single count supports this clone. The chain links TRBV5-1 to TRBJ2-2, with 9 bases that match TRBD2. The CDR3 has 16 amino acids. Germline-derived CDR1 and CDR2 are SGHRS and YFSETQ. V shed 4 bases and J 6 bases; nucleotides not matched to a gene: 10. The CDR3 region has the DNA TGCGCCAGCAGCGGGTTTAGCGGGAGTCAGGCCGGGGAGCTGTTTTTT. It translates to CASSGFSGSQAGELFF.

This clone is a singleton in its sample. The genes are TRBV19 and TRBJ2-5; 8 bases align to TRBD1. The V gene's germline CDR1 is LNHDA and CDR2 SQIVND (reference sequence). The V segment lost 5 bases and the J segment 5 bases; nucleotides outside the gene matches: 7. This CDR3 is built from 14 residues. The CDR3 spells CASSHRGEWETQYF. The CDR3 nucleotides are TGTGCCAGTAGTCACAGGGGGGAGTGGGAGACCCAGTACTTC.

This chain uses TRBV27 with TRBJ2-3, with 8 bases that match TRBD1. Per the germline V gene, CDR1 is MNHEY and CDR2 is SMNVEV (reference sequence). The trim removed 5 bases at V and 0 bases at J, leaving 7 bases unmatched. The CDR3 consists of 16 residues. CDR3 sequence reads: CASSVQGAFSTDTQYF. CDR3 coding DNA: TGTGCCAGCAGTGTCCAGGGGGCTTTTAGCACAGATACGCAGTATTTT.

The chain combines TRBV5-3 with TRBJ2-1, with 15 bases fitting TRBD2. TRBV5-3 is recorded as an ORF, its role being uncertain. After removal of 4 bases from V and 9 bases from J, the junction contained 11 bases not matched to a gene. The CDR3 loop spans 17 amino acids. DNA for the CDR3: TGTGCCAGAAGCGGGGGGACTAGCGGGAGGTCTTCAGGTGAGCAGTTCTTC. Protein: CARSGGTSGRSSGEQFF.

The gene calls are TRBV29-1 and TRBJ1-1; 8 bases match TRBD1. The CDR3 runs 12 residues. Germline-derived CDR1 and CDR2 are SQVTM and ANQGSEA. V gave up 7 bases and J gave up 0 bases; unmatched junction bases: 1. CDR3 protein: CSGGQVNTEAFF. CDR3 nucleotides: TGCAGCGGGGGACAGGTGAACACTGAAGCTTTCTTT. The full variable domain, in which reference TRBV29-1 and TRBJ1-1 provide the parts outside the CDR3, is SAVISQKPSRDICQRGTSLTIQCQVDSQVTMMFWYRQQPGQSLTLIATANQGSEATYESGFVIDKFPISRPNLTFSTLTVSNMSPEDSSIYLCSGGQVNTEAFFGQGTRLTVV.

The chain uses TRBV27 and TRBJ2-7, with a possible D match to TRBD1 (6 bases). The CDR3 covers 15 residues. Between the trimmed V and J ends, which lost 4 bases and 2 bases, there was a span of 15 bases. Germline V lookup: CDR1 MNHEY, CDR2 SMNVEV (reference sequence). The CDR3 DNA reads as TGTGCCAGCAGTTCCCTCCGGGACATCCCCTACGAGCAGTACTTC. Protein product: CASSSLRDIPYEQYF.

The J gene is TRBJ2-7, the V gene TRBV11-2; 7 positions agree with TRBD1. The CDR3 consists of 16 residues. The V and J ends lost 4 bases and 0 bases, in that order; junction bases with no gene match: 9. Per the germline V gene, CDR1 is SGHAT and CDR2 is FQNNGV. CDR3 protein: CASSSWTGSSSYEQYF. For the CDR3, the DNA is TGTGCCAGCAGCTCTTGGACAGGATCCAGCTCCTACGAGCAGTACTTC.

The genes are TRBV19 and TRBJ2-7; possibly TRBD1 for D (6 bases). This CDR3 contains 15 residues. Germline V lookup: CDR1 LNHDA, CDR2 SQIVND (reference sequence). V lost 3 bases and J 2 bases, leaving 14 bases between the germline ends. This chain's CDR3 is CASSISGRGPYEQYF. The DNA for the CDR3 is TGTGCCAGTAGTATCTCGGGCAGGGGACCCTACGAGCAGTACTTC.

The chain joins TRBV9 to TRBJ2-1, with 9 bases matching TRBD2. The CDR3 is made up of 16 amino acids. Germline V CDR1 and CDR2: SGDLS, YYNGEE. The junction had 5 bases not matched to a gene; V was cut back by 0 bases and J by 4 bases. The CDR3 loop reads CASSVVGSGSYNEQFF. The CDR3 DNA sequence: TGTGCCAGCAGCGTAGTAGGTAGCGGGAGTTACAATGAGCAGTTCTTC.

The chain couples TRBV4-3 to TRBJ2-2, with TRBD2 identical over 10 bases. Germline loops: CDR1 LGHNA, CDR2 YSLEER. This CDR3 comprises 18 residues. The junction had 6 bases not matched to a gene; V was cut back by 2 bases and J by 0 bases. This CDR3 is CASSQSASGRPNTGELFF. The DNA of the CDR3 is TGCGCCAGCAGCCAAAGTGCTAGCGGGAGACCGAACACCGGGGAGCTGTTTTTT.

V usage is TRBV9 and J usage is TRBJ2-3; 10 bases fit TRBD1. The CDR3 totals 14 residues. The germline gives CDR1 SGDLS, CDR2 YYNGEE. Trimming removed 3 bases from V and 6 bases from J; junction bases left unmatched: 4. CDR3 protein: CASSAGQGLDTQYF. CDR3 bases: TGTGCCAGCAGCGCGGGACAGGGGTTGGATACGCAGTATTTT. Drawing the rest from reference TRBV9 and TRBJ2-3, the complete variable domain is DSGVTQTPKHLITATGQRVTLRCSPRSGDLSVYWYQQSLDQGLQFLIQYYNGEERAKGNILERFSAQQFPDLHSELNLSSLELGDSALYFCASSAGQGLDTQYFGPGTRLTVL.